This T cell receptor beta chain was identified during a study of regulatory T cells in long-lasting Graves disease. A few counts support this clonotype. Arm-PCR with iRepertoire HTBI primers amplified the CDR3 regions for these TCR beta libraries. Original methodology: The samples included 60 to 65 TRBV and under 15 TRBJ segments. TCRdb ran MiXCR on the multiplex PCR reads and lists one entry per CDR3 protein. These V and J calls are TCRdb output, not the study's own analysis. The table has more than 450,000 distinct CDR3 sequences, 15% to 20% seen once. As for time point: newly diagnosed GD, antithyroid drugs for less than 3 months. RNA from PBMCs was the source of the TCR library. As collected, the peripheral blood samples measured around 9 milliliters each and went into EDTA tubes. These records were also assigned to another study, of T cells in Graves' hyperthyroidism and ophthalmopathy.

Source: peripheral blood mononuclear cells (PBMCs), taken at new diagnosis, from a patient treated with antithyroid drugs. The clonotype was recovered from a man in his forties or fifties with Graves disease.

CDR3 coding DNA: TGTGCCAGTGGGATACAAGAGACCCAGTACTTC. Its protein is CASGIQETQYF. The rearrangement joins TRBV19 to TRBJ2-5; the D is unclear. This CDR3 region has 11 residues. Germline loops: CDR1 LNHDA, CDR2 SQIVND (reference sequence). With 8 bases removed from V and 2 bases from J, the gap between germline ends came to 6 bases. Variable domain in full (rest from reference TRBV19 and TRBJ2-5): DGGITQSPKYLFRKEGQNVTLSCEQNLNHDAMYWYRQDPGQGLRLIYYSQIVNDFQKGDIAEGYSVSREKKESFPLTVTSAQKNPTAFYLCASGIQETQYFGPGTRLLVL.